Included here is one TCR beta chain sequence, with context. Its antigen is as yet unknown. The data belong to a study of T-cell reconstitution after alpha-beta-depleted transplantation in children. The TCRbeta library incorporated unique molecular identifiers. MiXCR, run by TCRdb on the PCR reads, gives a single entry per CDR3 protein. The sample contains about 980,000 distinct CDR3 sequences, roughly 29% of which appear only once. Germline values: CDR1 SGHVS, CDR2 FNYEAQ. Trimming took off 3 bases at V and 8 bases at J, with 11 bases between the two ends. CDR3 length: 13 residues. Notes on the study in general: The origin of alpha-beta T cells about two months after transplant was reportedly several hundred expanded graft clones. Several patients had high TCRbeta diversity at day 60; it came from surviving recipient T cells and thymic progenitors. Most T-cell counts and diversity one year after the transplant came from T cells that were newly produced.

The material sequenced was PBMCs, mostly from graft donor cells, taken 360 days after TCRalphabeta/CD19-depleted stem cell transplant. The receptor was isolated from a boy in the first two years of life who had a stem cell transplant for SCID, so the T cells may come from the graft donor. The rearrangement joins TRBV7-6 to TRBJ2-1, with D hard to call. CDR3 sequence: CASSLPRGDEQFF. CDR3 sequence (DNA): TGTGCCAGCAGCTTGCCCCGAGGTGATGAGCAGTTCTTC.